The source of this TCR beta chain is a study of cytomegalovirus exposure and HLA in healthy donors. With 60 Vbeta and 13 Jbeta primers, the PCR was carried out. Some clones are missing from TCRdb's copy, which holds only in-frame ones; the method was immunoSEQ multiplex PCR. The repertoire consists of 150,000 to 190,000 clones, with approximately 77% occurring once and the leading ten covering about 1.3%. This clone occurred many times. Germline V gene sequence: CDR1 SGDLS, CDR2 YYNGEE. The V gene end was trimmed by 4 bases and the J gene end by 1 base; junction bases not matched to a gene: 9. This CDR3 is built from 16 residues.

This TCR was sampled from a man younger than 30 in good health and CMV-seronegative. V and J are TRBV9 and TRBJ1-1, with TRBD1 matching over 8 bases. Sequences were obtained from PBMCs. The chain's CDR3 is CASSSRGGTGNTEAFF. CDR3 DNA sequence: TGTGCCAGCAGCTCTAGGGGGGGGACAGGGAACACTGAAGCTTTCTTT. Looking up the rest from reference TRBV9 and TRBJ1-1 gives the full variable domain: DSGVTQTPKHLITATGQRVTLRCSPRSGDLSVYWYQQSLDQGLQFLIQYYNGEERAKGNILERFSAQQFPDLHSELNLSSLELGDSALYFCASSSRGGTGNTEAFFGQGTRLTVV.